The 14 T cell receptor beta chains reported below all come from one sample, sequenced in a study of response to subunit inactivated influenza vaccine. TCRdb analysed the RT-PCR reads with MiXCR anew, one entry per CDR3 protein. The sample contains about 500,000 distinct CDR3 sequences, around 13% of which appear only once. This sample comprised PBMCs from blood, obtained roughly 48 days after vaccination. These receptors all stem from a man aged 50 to 60 who received an inactivated influenza vaccine.

This clonotype was seen a handful of times. V usage is TRBV24-1 and J usage is TRBJ2-1; D could derive from TRBD1 or TRBD2 (6 bases each). The CDR3 is 14 amino acids. Trimming removed 3 bases at V and 7 bases at J, with 12 bases between. Germline V gene lookup returns CDR1 KGHDR and CDR2 SFDVKD. CDR3 residues: CATSDIRRGNEQFF. The CDR3 bases are TGTGCCACCAGTGATATACGGAGGGGGAATGAGCAGTTCTTC.

V is TRBV14 and J is TRBJ2-7; TRBD1 agrees at 8 bases. The germline V gene has CDR1 SGHDN and CDR2 FVKESK. The CDR3 is 14 amino acids. Trimming cost V 1 base and J 7 bases; bases outside gene matches: 6. CDR3 region: CASSQGQGAWEQYF. Written as DNA, the CDR3 is TGTGCCAGCAGCCAAGGGCAGGGGGCGTGGGAGCAGTACTTC.

This rearrangement joins TRBV12-3 or TRBV12-4 to TRBJ2-5, with 8 positions matching TRBD1. This CDR3 spans 12 amino acids. Trimming removed 6 bases from V and 7 bases from J; junction bases left unmatched: 4. CDR3 sequence reads: CASRGTGGTQYF. The CDR3 DNA reads TGTGCCAGCAGGGGGACAGGTGGGACCCAGTACTTC.

This clonotype was seen at least ten times. The chain recombines TRBV18 with TRBJ1-5, with 7 bases identical to TRBD1. V shed 8 bases, J shed 4 bases, and the junction held 5 bases outside the gene matches. CDR1 and CDR2 (germline): KGHSH, LQKENI. The CDR3 is 13 residues long. The chain's CDR3 is CASSPDRNQPQHF. The CDR3 DNA reads as TGTGCCAGCAGCCCGGACAGGAATCAGCCCCAGCATTTT.

The chain employs TRBV3-1 and TRBJ1-6, with a possible D match to TRBD1 (6 bases). CDR1 and CDR2 from the germline V gene are LGHDT and YNNKEL (reference sequence). The germline V and J ends were trimmed by 1 base and 7 bases, with 11 bases remaining between them. The CDR3 covers 15 residues. The CDR3 protein is CASSQGGHANSPLHF. CDR3 bases: TGTGCCAGCAGCCAAGGGGGACATGCCAATTCACCCCTCCACTTT.

This clonotype was recorded a few times. The chain carries TRBV3-1 and TRBJ2-1; 14 bases line up with TRBD2. The CDR3 consists of 20 residues. The germline gives CDR1 LGHDT, CDR2 YNNKEL (reference sequence). V shed 4 bases and J 2 bases; nucleotides not matched to a gene: 13. The CDR3: CASSPELKGLAGATYNEQFF. DNA for the CDR3: TGTGCCAGCAGCCCCGAGTTAAAGGGACTAGCGGGGGCCACCTACAATGAGCAGTTCTTC.

The gene calls are TRBV28 and TRBJ1-2; unclear D gene. This CDR3 region has 15 residues. The V end was cut by 4 bases, the J end by 3 bases, with 15 bases between. In germline, CDR1 is MDHEN, CDR2 SYDVKM. The CDR3 DNA follows: TGTGCCAGCAGTTACATTTTAACAAACGACTATGGCTACACCTTC. Encoded protein: CASSYILTNDYGYTF.

On this clonotype: A junction boundary mismatches the germline segment, possibly from a read error. The J gene is TRBJ2-1, the V gene TRBV6-2 or TRBV6-3, with D perhaps assigned TRBD1 or TRBD2 (5 bases each). From germline, CDR1 is MNHEY and CDR2 SVGEGT. This CDR3 region has 13 residues. The DNA for the CDR3 is TGTGCCAGCACGGGGCACCCCTACAATGAGCAGCTCTTC. It specifies CASTGHPYNEQLF.

This clonotype has at least ten counts. The rearrangement joins TRBV6-1 to TRBJ1-6; 11 positions agree with TRBD1. The junction had 8 bases not matched to a gene; V was cut back by 6 bases and J by 7 bases. Germline V gives CDR1 MNHNS, CDR2 SASEGT. This CDR3 has 16 residues. The CDR3 DNA sequence: TGTGCCAGCAGAGTTATCCGGGACAGGGGGAATTCACCCCTCCACTTT. It yields the protein CASRVIRDRGNSPLHF.

This clonotype was picked up many times. The CDR3 loop reads CASSLAGGGGQYF. DNA for the CDR3: TGTGCCAGCAGTTTAGCGGGAGGTGGGGGGCAGTACTTC. This chain uses TRBV12-3 or TRBV12-4 with TRBJ2-7; a possible D gene is TRBD2 (6 bases). The ends were cut back, 0 bases at V and 9 bases at J, with 12 bases in the middle. The CDR3 spans 13 residues.

Worth noting for this clonotype: A much larger clone sits a single nucleotide away, making a read error possible. This chain joins TRBV18 and TRBJ2-4, with TRBD1 identical over 7 bases. Germline trimming cut 6 bases from V and 0 bases from J; bases unmatched to any gene: 8. This CDR3 has 16 amino acids. In germline, CDR1 is KGHSH, CDR2 LQKENI. The CDR3 region has the DNA TGTGCCAGCTCCCGTCGACAGGGTCTAGCCAAAAACATTCAGTACTTC. Encoded protein: CASSRRQGLAKNIQYF.

The rearrangement uses TRBV20-1 and TRBJ2-1; no firm D call. V gave up 8 bases and J gave up 2 bases, with 22 bases separating them. CDR3 length: 16 residues. The germline V gene has CDR1 DFQATT and CDR2 SNEGSKA (reference sequence). Here the CDR3 DNA reads TGCAGTCAAACCCCCATGGGCGGAACTCCCTACAATGAGCAGTTCTTC. This gives the protein CSQTPMGGTPYNEQFF.

The table lists this clonotype with many counts. CDR3 DNA sequence: TGCGCCAGCAGCCCCAGGCGGGGCGATGAGCAGTTCTTC. This encodes CASSPRRGDEQFF. This chain links TRBV5-1 with TRBJ2-1, with a weak D call TRBD2 (6 bases). The germline gives CDR1 SGHRS, CDR2 YFSETQ. The CDR3 has 13 residues. V lost 4 bases to trimming and J lost 8 bases, with 13 bases between them.

This clonotype was seen ten or more times. The chain combines TRBV7-9 with TRBJ1-2; 9 positions agree with TRBD1. V gave up 10 bases and J gave up 3 bases; unmatched junction bases: 3. The CDR3 is made up of 12 amino acids. Germline V gene data show CDR1 as SEHNR and CDR2 as FQNEAQ (reference sequence). The DNA of the CDR3 is TGTGCCACAACAGGGGGCGACTATGGCTACACCTTC. It yields the protein CATTGGDYGYTF.